Detailed here is one T cell receptor (beta chain). Its target antigen remains unknown. No much larger clone exists at a distance of one base, and base qualities are not known. TCR beta CDR3 regions were amplified from genomic DNA by bias-controlled multiplex PCR with the immunoSEQ v3 hsTCRB kit. TCR libraries were sequenced on an Illumina NextSeq 500 to around 2.1 million read pairs for survey level or roughly 4.5-6 million for deep level. Turning to the authors' computational methods: V, D and J genes were assigned, non-productive sequences were removed, and clonality was reported by immunoSEQ Analyzer software. Repertoires were compared by productive Simpson clonality and by the Morisita overlap index of productive TRB rearrangements between infused TIL and blood. In TCRdb, the immuneACCESS table is reduced to in-frame sequences with V and J assigned. These tables do not hold every clone; where another copy was compared, an unresolved V gene accounts for under half, and the others remain unexplained. The V and J calls and clone size are taken from that table; D and trimming were inferred from the DNA. The sample includes about 26,000 clones, with under 80% observed a single time. The top ten clonotypes cover about 16% of the sample.

The CDR3 measures 13 amino acids from cysteine to phenylalanine. This entry keeps only the CDR3 DNA: 39 bases, framed from base 1. The junction carries 14 bases between V and J, which are trimmed by 4 bases and 7 bases respectively. The germline V gene yields SGHRS for CDR1 and YFSETQ for CDR2. The time point label of this sample denotes: pre-treatment sample, taken before nivolumab and TIL therapy. The baseline tumor samples, taken from the same resection that was used to grow TIL, were excised metastases, most often pleural nodules or supraclavicular lymph nodes. Tumors were harvested prior to any PD-1/PD-L1 blockade, after which nivolumab was administered to patients, and lymphodepletion, expanded TIL infusion and IL-2 were given to patients who progressed. Adults with stage 4 NSCLC were enrolled in a dual-center phase I trial from October 2017 to early 2020. Samples were obtained from a single-arm, open-label phase I trial in which tumor-infiltrating lymphocyte therapy with nivolumab was evaluated in advanced non-small cell lung cancer. Portions of each resected tumor were snap-frozen in liquid nitrogen and stored at -80 °C. Tumor regions of interest were selected on H&E sections using laser-capture macrodissection, ground into roughly 15 mg aliquots, and extracted using Qiagen Allprep kits.

The data were taken from a study of TIL therapy for anti-PD-1-resistant metastatic lung cancer (dated by TCRdb to the early 2020s). About the full investigation: Among the enrolled patients, the median age was about 50 years (range about 38-85), and the median tumor PD-L1 proportion score was more than 4.5%. The cohort was predominantly lung adenocarcinoma, with several EGFR-mutant and two ALK-rearranged tumors, and half of patients were current or former smokers. Across the cohort, whole-exome sequencing showed a median non-synonymous tumor mutation burden of more than 1.3 mutations per megabase. Clonotypes were tracked across tumor, expanded TIL product and serial blood samples by T cell receptor beta sequencing of tumor and peripheral blood. Broad study findings and their caveats: Because the cohort was highly selected, with more treatment-naive, never-smoker and oncogene-addicted patients than is typical, generalizability is limited. TIL culture showed high clonal turnover, with many enriched product clones undetected in the baseline tumor, suggesting clonal contraction rather than faithful expansion. The study protocol defined all tumor marker inferences as exploratory. Higher clonality and lower diversity were observed in expanded TIL cultures than in baseline intratumoral T cells (median clonality approximately 6% vs 31%, p < 0.0001).

The chain joins TRBV5-1 to TRBJ1-1, and TRBD1 may be the D gene, going by 5 matching bases. The sequencing used tumor tissue, collected at baseline. The TCR comes from a woman between 30 and 80 years old with non-small cell lung cancer. The CDR3 is CASSPGLSFEAFF. In nucleotide form, the sequence is TGCGCCAGCAGCCCGGGACTCTCCTTTGAAGCTTTCTTT.